The clone carrying this T cell receptor beta chain occurred a few times. This sample is part of a study of blood T cell repertoires in COVID-19. Germline CDR1 and CDR2: SGHAT and FQNNGV. This CDR3 has 13 residues. The trim removed 0 bases at V and 10 bases at J, leaving 3 bases unmatched. The authors' processing: Scientists estimated how many nucleated cells there were by amplifying reference gene primers. Data came from immunoSEQ multiplex PCR; TCRdb stores just in-frame clones and leaves some out. Clonal size and the V and J genes are those of that table, whereas D and trimming came from the DNA. Of about 280,000 clones listed, 70% to 90% are singletons.

The sample was peripheral blood. The chain uses TRBV11-2 and TRBJ1-1, with TRBD1 matching over 9 bases. This TCR was recovered from a man aged 50-60 years with active or convalescent COVID-19. The CDR3 DNA is TGTGCCAGCAGCTTAGATGGGACAGGGCTAGCTTTCTTT. Translated, it gives CASSLDGTGLAFF.